This T cell receptor (beta chain) comes out of a study of T cell repertoires in cytomegalovirus infection (dated by TCRdb to between 2018 and 2021). The study in broad terms: Donor HLA type was relevant to the analysis, as public TCR beta signatures indicated carriage of CMV infection together with the matching HLA type. The paper as a whole reports these results and caveats: In both this cohort and an independent roughly 350-donor cohort, the cumulative frequency of public TCR beta family members distinguished carriers of CMV infection plus the relevant HLA type. The ex vivo response was dominated by HLA-C-restricted CMV-specific TCR beta clonotypes, and the single most frequent clonotype in two of eight donors was supplied by these HLA-C-restricted clonotypes.

The sample was run on an Illumina HiSeq 1500. TCRdb applied fastp at Q25 and MiXCR to the public reads, then kept only in-frame beta chains. Each CDR3 protein gets just one entry, which takes the most common genes and DNA from the rows behind it. The sample profile shows under 350,000 distinct CDR3 sequences; approximately 8.9% of them were found once. The ten largest clones represent around 2.4% of the sample. In this sample, this clonotype turned up many times. Which antigen it targets is not known. No base qualities exist here, and no much larger clone lies one base off it. The CDR1 and CDR2 encoded by the germline V gene are LGHNA and YSLEER. The junction shows trimming of 0 bases on V and 5 bases on J, plus 13 bases between the germline ends. Inclusive of the bounding cysteine and phenylalanine, the CDR3 is 15 residues long. The CDR3 DNA has 45 bases and is translated from base 1.

Here the chain combines TRBV4-3 and TRBJ1-1; the D gene is perhaps TRBD1, on 6 matching bases. Sequencing was performed on PBMCs. The clonotype was recovered from a human donor in good health (CMV status not recorded). Some clones in this sample may be carry-over from other donors' samples. The nucleotide sequence is given as TGCGCCAGCAGCCAAGATTGGGGGCTGGCGACTGAAGCTTTCTTT. This gives the protein CASSQDWGLATEAFF.